This is a list of T cell receptor beta chains from one sample in a study of blood T cell repertoires in COVID-19. Generated by immunoSEQ multiplex PCR, the TCRdb table keeps only in-frame clones and is missing some. The sample contains about 60,000 clones, roughly 87% of which appear only once. The material sequenced was peripheral blood. The receptors derive from a human donor with acute or convalescent COVID-19. The donor label of this sample is uncertain. Both conserved end residues are part of each CDR3. Each record gives: J gene, D gene, V gene, clone size, CDR3 protein, CDR3 DNA. D genes are given only for firm matches. Part of the rows lack a size; the others show once, few, many or a class for expanded clones.

J gene: TRBJ2-3; D gene: -; V gene: TRBV18; clone size: -; CDR3 protein: CASSPYVQDTDTQYF; CDR3 DNA: TGTGCCAGCTCACCATACGTACAGGACACAGATACGCAGTATTTT
J gene: TRBJ2-1; D gene: TRBD2; V gene: TRBV5-4; clone size: few; CDR3 protein: CASLTRGVLNEQFF; CDR3 DNA: TGTGCCAGCCTCACCCGGGGGGTCTTGAATGAGCAGTTCTTC
J gene: TRBJ2-3; D gene: TRBD1; V gene: TRBV10-3; clone size: -; CDR3 protein: CAIRDRVDPNTQYF; CDR3 DNA: TGTGCCATCAGAGACAGGGTCGATCCGAATACGCAGTATTTT
J gene: TRBJ2-3; D gene: -; V gene: TRBV19; clone size: -; CDR3 protein: CASGADTQYF; CDR3 DNA: TGTGCCAGCGGAGCGGATACGCAGTATTTT
J gene: TRBJ1-3; D gene: TRBD1; V gene: TRBV10-3; clone size: once; CDR3 protein: CAISPDRGGNTIYF; CDR3 DNA: TGTGCCATCAGTCCGGACAGGGGTGGAAACACCATATATTTT
J gene: TRBJ2-5; D gene: TRBD2; V gene: TRBV11-1; clone size: -; CDR3 protein: CASRASTSGQETQYF; CDR3 DNA: TGTGCCAGCAGGGCATCGACTAGCGGACAAGAGACCCAGTACTTC
J gene: TRBJ2-7; D gene: TRBD2; V gene: TRBV7-9; clone size: -; CDR3 protein: CASTQFLVLAGASEQYF; CDR3 DNA: TGTGCCAGCACCCAATTCTTAGTACTAGCGGGAGCGTCCGAGCAGTACTTC
J gene: TRBJ1-6; D gene: -; V gene: TRBV28; clone size: few; CDR3 protein: CALAPLFDNSPLHF; CDR3 DNA: TGTGCCTTAGCGCCACTCTTCGATAATTCACCCCTCCACTTT
J gene: TRBJ2-3; D gene: -; V gene: TRBV20-1; clone size: -; CDR3 protein: CSASYTGYDTQYF; CDR3 DNA: TGCAGTGCTAGTTATACCGGTTATGATACGCAGTATTTT
J gene: TRBJ1-1; D gene: TRBD1; V gene: TRBV6-5; clone size: -; CDR3 protein: CASRGHRGLTDEAFF; CDR3 DNA: TGTGCCAGTAGGGGACACAGGGGGCTGACCGATGAAGCTTTCTTT
J gene: TRBJ1-1; D gene: TRBD1; V gene: TRBV5-1; clone size: -; CDR3 protein: CASSRTGGSGNTEAFF; CDR3 DNA: TGCGCCAGCAGCAGGACAGGGGGCTCAGGAAACACTGAAGCTTTCTTT
J gene: TRBJ2-7; D gene: -; V gene: TRBV5-8; clone size: -; CDR3 protein: CASSLRGKPYEQYF; CDR3 DNA: TGTGCCAGCAGCTTAAGGGGAAAGCCGTACGAGCAGTACTTC
J gene: TRBJ1-6; D gene: -; V gene: TRBV30; clone size: -; CDR3 protein: CAWSVRGSDSPLHF; CDR3 DNA: TGTGCCTGGAGTGTAAGGGGGTCCGATTCACCCCTCCACTTT
J gene: TRBJ2-5; D gene: -; V gene: TRBV5-5; clone size: -; CDR3 protein: CASSFEGGPETQYF; CDR3 DNA: TGTGCCAGCAGCTTTGAGGGGGGGCCCGAGACCCAGTACTTC
J gene: TRBJ2-1; D gene: TRBD2; V gene: TRBV24-1; clone size: -; CDR3 protein: CATSDPGGASYNEQFF; CDR3 DNA: TGTGCCACCAGTGACCCCGGGGGGGCCTCCTACAATGAGCAGTTCTTC
J gene: TRBJ1-3; D gene: -; V gene: TRBV7-9; clone size: -; CDR3 protein: CASAEGGSGNTIYF; CDR3 DNA: TGTGCCAGCGCGGAAGGGGGCTCTGGAAACACCATATATTTT
J gene: TRBJ2-5; D gene: -; V gene: TRBV11-2; clone size: -; CDR3 protein: CASSTVGGAGETQYF; CDR3 DNA: TGTGCCAGCAGCACTGTTGGGGGGGCGGGAGAGACCCAGTACTTC